A selection of T cell receptor beta chains follows, all from one sample in a study of OX40 agonist ivuxolimab in advanced cancers. Repertoires were generated with immunoSEQ multiplex PCR, while TCRdb's copy carries only in-frame clones and drops some. The data contain around 64,000 clones, approximately 90% of them singletons. The specimen comprised CD4+ or CD8+ T cells sorted from blood, sampled in a trial of the OX40 agonist ivuxolimab. Receptor source: an adult with an advanced solid tumor such as melanoma, head and neck, liver or kidney cancer. The CDR3 runs from the conserved cysteine through the conserved F or W. Fields, in order: J gene, V gene, CDR3 length, clone size, D gene, CDR3 DNA, CDR3 protein. D genes are given only for firm matches. The listing skips clone size in some rows; elsewhere it reads once, few, many or a size class.

>TRBJ1-1|TRBV6-5|14|NA|NA
TGTGCCAGCAGTTACGACAGCAGGAACACTGAAGCTTTCTTT
CASSYDSRNTEAFF
>TRBJ2-1|TRBV11-3|13|NA|TRBD1
TGTGCCAGCAGCCAGGACAGGGTAGATGAGCAGTTCTTC
CASSQDRVDEQFF
>TRBJ2-2|TRBV5-4|14|NA|TRBD1
TGTGCCAGCAGCTTGACAGGGGCGGGCGGGGAGCTGTTTTTT
CASSLTGAGGELFF
>TRBJ1-2|TRBV6-5|13|NA|NA
TGTGCCAGCACTCCAGGGAGGCGGTTTGGCTACACCTTC
CASTPGRRFGYTF
>TRBJ2-3|TRBV9|18|NA|TRBD2
TGTGCCAGCAGCGCCCGGGCCGGGACTAGCGGGAACACAGATACGCAGTATTTT
CASSARAGTSGNTDTQYF
>TRBJ1-4|TRBV6-5|13|NA|NA
TGTGCCAGCGGAATAGTAACTAATGAAAAACTGTTTTTT
CASGIVTNEKLFF
>TRBJ2-1|TRBV4-3|16|NA|TRBD2
TGCGCCAGCAGCCAAGAACTAGCGGGGCCCTACAATGAGCAGTTCTTC
CASSQELAGPYNEQFF
>TRBJ2-7|TRBV5-1|15|NA|TRBD1
TGCGCCAGCAGCTTGCGGGACAGGGTCACCTACGAGCAGTACTTC
CASSLRDRVTYEQYF
>TRBJ2-6|TRBV19|15|NA|NA
TGTGCCAGTAGTCTCCAGGGCTCTGGGGCCAACGTCCTGACTTTC
CASSLQGSGANVLTF
>TRBJ1-1|TRBV5-1|13|NA|NA
TGCGCCAGCAGCTTTCGGGGGAACACTGAAGCTTTCTTT
CASSFRGNTEAFF
>TRBJ2-1|TRBV7-3|15|once|NA
TGTGCCAGCAGCTTAACGGGGGGCCCCTACAATGAGCAGTTCTTC
CASSLTGGPYNEQFF
>TRBJ2-5|TRBV7-2|14|NA|NA
TGTGCCAGCAGCAAACCTAGCGCCGTAGAGACCCAGTACTTC
CASSKPSAVETQYF
>TRBJ2-1|TRBV7-2|15|NA|TRBD2
TGTGCCAGCAGCTTAGGTCTAGCGGGGGTAAATGAGCAGTTCTTC
CASSLGLAGVNEQFF
>TRBJ1-4|TRBV6-6|13|NA|TRBD1
TGTGCCAGCAGTTACTGGACAGGGCCTCAACTGTTTTTT
CASSYWTGPQLFF
>TRBJ1-1|TRBV5-1|16|NA|TRBD1
TGCGCCAGCAGCTTGGAAACTACAGGGGTGGACACTGAAGCTTTCTTT
CASSLETTGVDTEAFF
>TRBJ1-6|TRBV2|14|NA|TRBD1
TGTGCCAGCAGTTATGGACAGGAGAATTCACCCCTCCACTTT
CASSYGQENSPLHF
>TRBJ1-5|TRBV7-2|15|NA|TRBD1
TGTGCCAGCAGCTTAGTTACAGGGGGAGGTCAGCCCCAGCATTTT
CASSLVTGGGQPQHF
>TRBJ2-3|TRBV7-6|16|NA|TRBD2
TGTGCCAGCAGCCCCAGGACTAGCGGGGGAACAGATACGCAGTATTTT
CASSPRTSGGTDTQYF
>TRBJ1-3|TRBV2|14|NA|NA
TGTGCCAGCAGTGAAACAGGGTATGGAAACACCATATATTTT
CASSETGYGNTIYF
>TRBJ2-5|TRBV18|13|NA|TRBD1
TGTGCCAGCTCACTGGGACAGGGGGAGACCCAGTACTTC
CASSLGQGETQYF
>TRBJ1-6|TRBV10-2|13|NA|NA
TGCGCCAGCAGTGTTAGGGTTGATTCACCCCTCCACTTT
CASSVRVDSPLHF
>TRBJ1-5|TRBV6-1|20|NA|NA
TGTGCCAGCAGTGGGGCCGCATGGGGCAACCCCACCCCAAGCAATCAGCCCCAGCATTTT
CASSGAAWGNPTPSNQPQHF
>TRBJ2-7|TRBV30|16|NA|TRBD1
TGTGCCTGGATCGGGACAGCCGCTTCTTCATCCTACGAGCAGTACTTC
CAWIGTAASSSYEQYF
>TRBJ2-7|TRBV6-1|10|NA|TRBD1
TGTGCGGCAGGGGGCTACGAGCAGTACTTC
CAAGGYEQYF
>TRBJ2-7|TRBV5-4|16|NA|TRBD2
TGTGCCAGCAGTCGGGGACTAGCGGGAGGAGTCTACGAGCAGTACTTC
CASSRGLAGGVYEQYF
>TRBJ2-1|TRBV7-9|15|NA|TRBD1
TGTGCCAGCAGCCCCGGGACAGGGTACTACAATGAGCAGTTCTTC
CASSPGTGYYNEQFF
>TRBJ2-7|TRBV2|12|NA|NA
TGTGCCAGCAGCAACATAGCCTACGAGCAGTACTTC
CASSNIAYEQYF
>TRBJ1-3|TRBV4-3|17|NA|NA
TGCGCCAGCAGCCAACACCTAGGACCCGACTCTGGAAACACCATATATTTT
CASSQHLGPDSGNTIYF
>TRBJ1-4|TRBV9|14|NA|TRBD1
TGTGCCAGCAGCACAAGGACAGGGGATGAAAAACTGTTTTTT
CASSTRTGDEKLFF
>TRBJ1-4|TRBV15|15|NA|NA
TGTGCCACCAGCAGAGATCCGGGAGCTACTGAAAAACTGTTTTTT
CATSRDPGATEKLFF
>TRBJ2-3|TRBV6-5|13|NA|NA
TGTGCCAGCAAATTTGGGAGTACAGATACGCAGTATTTT
CASKFGSTDTQYF
>TRBJ1-6|TRBV19|16|NA|TRBD1
TGTGCCAGTAGTATCGGGGAAGGCAGGGGGAGATCACCCCTCCACTTT
CASSIGEGRGRSPLHF
>TRBJ2-6|TRBV7-3|16|NA|NA
TGTGCCAGCAGCTTCGCAAGGAGAACTGGGGCCAACGTCCTGACTTTC
CASSFARRTGANVLTF
>TRBJ2-1|TRBV29-1|13|once|TRBD2
TGCAGCGTTGCTAGCGGGGGGCGGAATGAGCAGTTCTTC
CSVASGGRNEQFF
>TRBJ2-7|TRBV20-1|10|NA|NA
TGCAGTGCTAGTGGGTACGAGCAGTACTTC
CSASGYEQYF
>TRBJ1-2|TRBV6-1|15|NA|NA
TGTGCCAGTCGACCGGAGGAGATAGGTAACTATGGCTACACCTTC
CASRPEEIGNYGYTF
>TRBJ2-3|TRBV19|15|NA|NA
TGTGCCAGTAGTACTCAATTGCGGAGCACAGATACGCAGTATTTT
CASSTQLRSTDTQYF
>TRBJ1-5|TRBV21-1|14|NA|NA
TGTGCCAGCACCCAGAGGCAGGGCAATCAGCCCCAGCATTTT
CASTQRQGNQPQHF
>TRBJ2-2|TRBV18|15|NA|NA
TGTGCCAGCTCCGGGACCAACCACGGAACCGGGGAGCTGTTTTTT
CASSGTNHGTGELFF
>TRBJ1-2|TRBV28|12|few|NA
TGTGCCAGCAGGCGAGACATTGATGGCTACACCTTC
CASRRDIDGYTF
>TRBJ2-3|TRBV10-1|14|NA|TRBD2
TGCGCCAGTGGTACTAGCGGGACCACAGATACGCAGTATTTT
CASGTSGTTDTQYF
>TRBJ2-7|TRBV14|15|NA|TRBD2
TGTGCCAGCAGCCTTAGCGGGAGGTCCCTCTACGAGCAGTACTTC
CASSLSGRSLYEQYF
>TRBJ1-3|TRBV28|17|NA|TRBD1
TGTGCCAGCAGGGAGACCGGACAGGGGAGCTCTGGAAACACCATATATTTT
CASRETGQGSSGNTIYF